This entry describes one TCR beta chain. This specimen belongs to a study of T cell changes during pregnancy in multiple sclerosis. The table came from immunoSEQ multiplex PCR; TCRdb's copy has only in-frame clones and leaves some out. The sample shows 40,000 or so clones, nearly 95% of them seen only once. This CDR3 spans 14 amino acids. CDR1 and CDR2 from the germline V gene are GTSNPN and SVGIG (reference sequence). Trimming removed 3 bases from V and 8 bases from J; junction bases left unmatched: 9. The material was CD4+ T cells from peripheral blood mononuclear cells, obtained after pregnancy. The source of this sequence is a female donor in good health, enrolled as a control in a pregnancy study. V usage is TRBV30 and J usage is TRBJ1-4, with 7 bases fitting TRBD1. CDR3 amino acids: CAWSGQDVREKLFF. CDR3 bases: TGTGCCTGGAGCGGACAGGACGTTAGGGAAAAACTGTTTTTT.